Below, 10 T cell receptor beta chains from the same sample are listed, as sequenced in a study of T cell changes during pregnancy in multiple sclerosis (dated 2019 in TCRdb). The library was prepared using the immunoSEQ multiplex PCR assay. What TCRdb holds here is the immuneACCESS table cut down to in-frame rearrangements. Part of the clones is not present; checked against another copy, under half of the missing clones reflect an unresolved V gene, and the others are unexplained. The table for this sample lists some 70,000 clones; roughly 92% of them were counted only once. 2.5% to 3.5% of the sample goes to the ten largest clones. Sample: CD8+ T cells from peripheral blood mononuclear cells, taken in the third trimester of pregnancy. These receptors were taken from a female donor in good health, enrolled as a control in a pregnancy study.

This clone has a single count. This chain uses TRBV5-6 with TRBJ2-3; maybe TRBD2 (7 bases). The CDR3 runs 13 residues. V was trimmed by 4 bases and J by 6 bases, leaving 12 bases between them. The germline CDR1 and CDR2 sequences are SGHDT and YYEEEE. CDR3: CASSHEGGDTQYF. DNA for the CDR3: TGTGCCAGCAGCCACGAGGGGGGGGATACGCAGTATTTT.

This clone occurred once. A junction boundary mismatches the germline segment, possibly from a read error. V usage is TRBV6-1 and J usage is TRBJ1-2, with D hard to call. This CDR3 has 13 amino acids. Germline V gives CDR1 MNHNS, CDR2 SASEGT. CDR3: CASREDISSGYTF. In DNA, the CDR3 is TGTGCCAGCAGGGAAGACATATCGTCCGGCTACACCTTC.

The J gene is TRBJ1-1, the V gene TRBV27; the D is unclear. Per germline, CDR1 MNHEY and CDR2 SMNVEV (reference sequence). V lost 3 bases and J 10 bases, leaving 9 bases between the germline ends. This CDR3 region has 11 residues. The CDR3 reads CASSFASIAFF. The CDR3, as DNA: TGTGCCAGCAGTTTCGCGTCAATAGCTTTCTTT.

This clone was observed a few times. The V call is TRBV14, the J call TRBJ1-1; D is perhaps TRBD1 (6 bases). This CDR3 is built from 11 residues. The germline gives CDR1 SGHDN, CDR2 FVKESK. The V gene lost 3 bases and the J gene lost 11 bases, with 10 bases spanning the gap. The CDR3 loop reads CASSHTGFAFF. The CDR3 coding sequence is TGTGCCAGCAGCCATACAGGGTTTGCTTTCTTT.

The chain employs TRBV5-8 and TRBJ1-4; D is undetermined. The V gene's germline CDR1 is SGHTS and CDR2 YDEGEE. The CDR3 loop spans 13 amino acids. Trimming left V 4 bases short and J 8 bases short, with 12 bases between. The CDR3 protein is CASSGGRGEKLFF. The DNA for the CDR3 is TGTGCCAGCAGCGGAGGACGGGGAGAAAAACTGTTTTTT.

The J gene is TRBJ2-7, the V gene TRBV27; 11 nucleotides match TRBD1. This CDR3 is 14 amino acids long. V lost 5 bases to trimming and J lost 3 bases; unmatched junction nucleotides: 3. Germline-derived CDR1 and CDR2 are MNHEY and SMNVEV (reference sequence). CDR3 region: CASSAGQGGYEQYF. CDR3 coding DNA: TGTGCCAGCAGTGCGGGACAGGGGGGCTACGAGCAGTACTTC.

The chain is built from TRBV27 and TRBJ1-1, with D possibly matching TRBD1 (6 bases). The CDR3 has 16 residues. Trimming pared 2 bases from V and 2 bases from J, leaving 15 bases between. Germline V lookup: CDR1 MNHEY, CDR2 SMNVEV (reference sequence). The CDR3: CASSLSLVRGNTEAFF. The CDR3, as DNA: TGTGCCAGCAGTTTAAGTCTAGTCAGGGGCAACACTGAAGCTTTCTTT.

V usage is TRBV7-9 and J usage is TRBJ2-2; D is possibly TRBD1 (5 bases). CDR3 length: 16 amino acids. Germline V gene lookup returns CDR1 SEHNR and CDR2 FQNEAQ (reference sequence). Deletions cut 4 bases from V and 3 bases from J, with 15 bases between. The CDR3 region has the DNA TGTGCCAGCAGCTCTCCTCTAGGGGCGGACACCGGGGAGCTGTTTTTT. Translation: CASSSPLGADTGELFF.

This chain uses TRBV2 with TRBJ2-1, with D perhaps TRBD1 (5 bases). Germline-derived CDR1 and CDR2 are SNHLY and FYNNEI. V lost 8 bases and J lost 5, with 22 bases in between. This CDR3 comprises 16 residues. The CDR3 loop reads CASGTGAGSIHNEQFF. For the CDR3, the DNA is TGTGCCAGCGGAACTGGGGCAGGGTCGATACACAATGAGCAGTTCTTC.

The chain employs TRBV6-1 and TRBJ1-5; 8 nucleotides match TRBD1. J was trimmed by 16 bases and V by 6 bases; bases with no gene match: 17. Germline-derived CDR1 and CDR2 are MNHNS and SASEGT. The CDR3 sequence is 14 residues long. CDR3 loop: CASSPGQDLGLAHF. DNA of the CDR3: TGTGCCAGCAGCCCGGGACAGGACCTTGGACTGGCCCATTTT.